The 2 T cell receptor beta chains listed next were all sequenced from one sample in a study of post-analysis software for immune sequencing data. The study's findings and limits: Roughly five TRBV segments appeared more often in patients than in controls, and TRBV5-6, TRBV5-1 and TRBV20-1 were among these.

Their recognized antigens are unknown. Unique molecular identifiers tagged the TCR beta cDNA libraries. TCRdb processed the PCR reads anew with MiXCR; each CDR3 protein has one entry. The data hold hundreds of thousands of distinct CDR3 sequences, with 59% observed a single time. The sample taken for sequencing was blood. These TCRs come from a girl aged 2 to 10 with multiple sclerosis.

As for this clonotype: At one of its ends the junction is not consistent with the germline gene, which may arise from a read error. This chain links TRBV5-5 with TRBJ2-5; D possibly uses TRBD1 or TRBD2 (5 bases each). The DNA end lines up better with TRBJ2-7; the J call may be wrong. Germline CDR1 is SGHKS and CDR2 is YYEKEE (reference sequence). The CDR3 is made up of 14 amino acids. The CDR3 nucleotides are TGTGCCGGCAGCCTCGGGACGGAGGCGTACGAGCAGTACTTC. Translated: CAGSLGTEAYEQYF.

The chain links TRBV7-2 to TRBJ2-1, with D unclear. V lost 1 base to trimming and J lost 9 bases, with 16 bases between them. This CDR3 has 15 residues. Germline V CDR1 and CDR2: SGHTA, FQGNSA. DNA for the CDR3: TGTGCCAGCAGCTTAGACCCGGCCACTTGGGCTGAGCAGTTCTTC. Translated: CASSLDPATWAEQFF. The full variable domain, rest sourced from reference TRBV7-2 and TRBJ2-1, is GAGVSQSPSNKVTEKGKDVELRCDPISGHTALYWYRQSLGQGLEFLIYFQGNSAPDKSGLPSDRFSAERTGGSVSTLTIQRTQQEDSAVYLCASSLDPATWAEQFFGPGTRLTVL.